Following are 9 T cell receptor beta chains from one sample sequenced in a study of blood T cell repertoires in COVID-19. Measured with immunoSEQ multiplex PCR; TCRdb has only the in-frame clones, and not every one. The table lists about 120,000 clones, 86% of them singletons, with more than 4% in the top ten. Sequencing was performed on peripheral blood. These receptor sequences come from a man in his forties with acute or convalescent COVID-19.

The rearrangement links TRBV5-1 to TRBJ2-7; 7 bases are shared with TRBD2. The CDR3 contains 14 residues. Germline V lookup: CDR1 SGHRS, CDR2 YFSETQ. V lost 4 bases and J lost 5; bases outside the gene matches: 9. For the CDR3, the DNA is TGCGCCAGCAGCCCGGTGACTAGCAGCCACGAGCAGTACTTC. Its protein is CASSPVTSSHEQYF.

V gene TRBV30 combines with J gene TRBJ1-2; a weak D match, TRBD1 (5 bases). This CDR3 spans 14 amino acids. Germline values: CDR1 GTSNPN, CDR2 SVGIG (reference sequence). The V gene lost 2 bases and the J gene lost 8 bases, with 18 bases spanning the gap. The CDR3 sequence: CAWSTLRGMGGYTF. DNA of the CDR3: TGTGCCTGGAGTACCCTACGGGGGATGGGCGGCTACACCTTC.

The V and J genes are TRBV30 and TRBJ1-1, with unresolved D. The CDR3 extends over 13 amino acids. Deletions cut 2 bases from V and 0 bases from J, with 7 bases between. The germline gives CDR1 GTSNPN, CDR2 SVGIG (reference sequence). The CDR3 spells CAWSIPLNTEAFF. The CDR3, as DNA: TGTGCCTGGAGTATCCCATTGAACACTGAAGCTTTCTTT.

The V call is TRBV19, the J call TRBJ2-5; TRBD2 agrees at 13 bases. Per germline, CDR1 LNHDA and CDR2 SQIVND (reference sequence). The CDR3 has 16 amino acids. The V gene end was trimmed by 4 bases and the J gene end by 3 bases; junction bases not matched to a gene: 5. CDR3 sequence (DNA): TGTGCCAGTAGTAGGCTAGGACTAGCGGGAGAAGAGACCCAGTACTTC. This sequence encodes CASSRLGLAGEETQYF.

This sequence joins TRBV12-3 or TRBV12-4 and TRBJ1-1; D is ambiguous. V lost 5 bases to trimming and J lost 11 bases, with 15 bases between them. The CDR3 consists of 12 residues. The CDR3 nucleotides read TGTGCCAGCAGTCTAAAACCGAATCGGGCTTTCTTT. It specifies CASSLKPNRAFF.

The chain combines TRBV6-2 or TRBV6-3 with TRBJ1-2; 9 positions match TRBD1. The CDR3 is made up of 16 amino acids. Germline-derived CDR1 and CDR2 are MNHEY and SVGEGT. With 2 bases clipped from V and 6 bases from J, the junction kept 10 bases outside the gene matches. The CDR3 is CASSYPPGQGRDGYTF. The CDR3 DNA reads as TGTGCCAGCAGTTACCCCCCGGGACAGGGACGAGATGGCTACACCTTC.

The chain recombines TRBV19 with TRBJ2-6; D is uncertain. The germline CDR1 and CDR2 sequences are LNHDA and SQIVND (reference sequence). Trimming left V 7 bases short and J 4 bases short, with 11 bases between. This CDR3 spans 14 amino acids. CDR3 sequence (DNA): TGTGCCAGTACAGATATCCGCGGGGCCAACGTCCTGACTTTC. As protein: CASTDIRGANVLTF.

V and J are TRBV4-3 and TRBJ2-7; D possibly corresponds to TRBD1 (6 bases). This CDR3 is built from 18 residues. Deletions cut 2 bases from V and 1 base from J, with 21 bases between. Germline V lookup: CDR1 LGHNA, CDR2 YSLEER. The chain's CDR3 is CASSQSLRLDRGSYEQYF. DNA of the CDR3: TGCGCCAGCAGCCAAAGTCTGCGGTTGGACAGAGGTTCCTACGAGCAGTACTTC.

The chain uses TRBV4-3 and TRBJ2-5; the D is unclear. The length of the CDR3 is 16 residues. V was pared by 0 bases and J by 1 base, with 12 bases between. CDR1 and CDR2 from the germline V gene are LGHNA and YSLEER. CDR3 loop: CASSQDLAAVQETQYF. The CDR3, as DNA: TGCGCCAGCAGCCAAGATTTAGCTGCGGTCCAAGAGACCCAGTACTTC.